This T cell receptor beta chain was found in a study of OX40 agonist ivuxolimab in advanced cancers. At the level of the whole study: Ivuxolimab, which targeted the costimulatory receptor OX40 (CD134), was an agonistic, fully human IgG2 monoclonal antibody. Intravenous ivuxolimab was administered to patients every 2 weeks at six dose levels: 0.01, 0.1, 0.3, 1.5, 3 and 10 mg/kg. Of the approximately 54 patients in dose escalation, 19 had hepatocellular carcinoma, around 15 had melanoma, 9 had renal cell carcinoma and 9 had head and neck cancer. A male proportion of 70% to 90% and a mean age of 60 years, ranging from roughly 23 to 80, were recorded for the dose-escalation cohort. Patients were allowed to have had prior anti-PD-1, anti-PD-L1 or anti-CTLA-4 therapy, and 40% of the dose-escalation patients had previously received checkpoint inhibitors. Partial responses occurred in three dose-escalation patients, of whom one had hepatocellular carcinoma and two had cutaneous melanoma. The point of sequencing TCRbeta in the periphery was to test whether ivuxolimab changed TCR sequence diversity and drove clonal T-cell expansion. The paper covers the monotherapy dose-escalation part of the phase I ivuxolimab trial, which included N of about 50 patients. Points the paper makes about the study in general: Low levels of normalized T-cell clonal expansion were also seen in some patients who did not respond. The antigen specificity of the clonally expanded peripheral T cells was not determined. After ivuxolimab, expanded clones were on average more numerous among CD8+ T cells than among CD4+ T cells. In the 0.1-3.0 mg/kg groups, partial responders were among the patients with the lowest normalized peripheral clonal expansion, particularly in CD8+ T cells. At doses of 0.1 to 3.0 mg/kg, clonal expansion of both CD4+ and CD8+ T cells in blood was seen between baseline and week 6.

The trial excluded patients who had a history of autoimmune disease or who were on systemic immunosuppression. Peripheral blood for TCR sequencing was collected from all dose cohorts at baseline, on cycle 4 day 1, and on cycle 7 day 1. The samples were taken from a phase I, first-in-human, multicenter, open-label dose-escalation trial of ivuxolimab. The trial enrolled adults with locally advanced or metastatic head and neck squamous cell, hepatocellular, melanoma or renal cell carcinoma. Before TCR sequencing, CD4+ T cells and CD8+ T cells from peripheral blood were sorted into separate populations. To sequence the TCRbeta CDR3 region, genomic DNA was isolated from the sorted cells. The immunoSEQ Assay was used for sequencing of TCRbeta CDR3 regions. Sourced from immuneACCESS, this table was stored by TCRdb with only in-frame sequences that have V and J called. A share of the clones is absent; for the studies checked, an unresolved V gene accounts for under half, and the remainder has no known explanation. The sample table lists tens of thousands of clones, about nine tenths of them with a count of one. The ten largest clones add up to around 0.35% of the sample.

About this clone itself: The antigen it binds to is not known. No base quality values were provided; no much bigger clone lies one nucleotide off.

V and J lose 4 bases and 1 base, and a span of 11 bases separates them. CDR1 MNHEY and CDR2 SVGAGI are derived from the germline V gene. Including the terminal cysteine and phenylalanine, the CDR3 comprises 14 residues. Only CDR3 DNA is held: 42 bases, read in frame from base 1. This sequence uses TRBV6-5 and TRBJ2-7; the best D guess is TRBD1, with 6 bases matching. The sequences come from CD4+ or CD8+ T cells sorted from blood, collected in a trial of the OX40 agonist ivuxolimab. The receptor's source is an adult with an advanced solid tumor such as melanoma, head and neck, liver or kidney cancer. The CDR3 amino acid sequence is: CASSSGTKSYEQYF. The base sequence is TGTGCCAGCAGTTCCGGGACAAAATCCTACGAGCAGTACTTC.